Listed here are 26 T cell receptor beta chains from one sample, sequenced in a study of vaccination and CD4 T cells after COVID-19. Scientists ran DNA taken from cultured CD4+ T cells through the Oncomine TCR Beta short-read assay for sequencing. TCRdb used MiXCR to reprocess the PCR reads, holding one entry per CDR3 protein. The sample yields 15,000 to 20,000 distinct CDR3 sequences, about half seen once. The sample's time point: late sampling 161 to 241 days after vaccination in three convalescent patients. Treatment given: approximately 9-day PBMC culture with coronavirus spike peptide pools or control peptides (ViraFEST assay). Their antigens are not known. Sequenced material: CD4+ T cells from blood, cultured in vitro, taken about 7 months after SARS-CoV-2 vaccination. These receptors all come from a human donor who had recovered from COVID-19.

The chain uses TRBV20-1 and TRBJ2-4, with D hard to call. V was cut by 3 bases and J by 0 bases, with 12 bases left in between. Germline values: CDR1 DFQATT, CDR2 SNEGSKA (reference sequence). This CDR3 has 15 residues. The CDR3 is CSASGSLIAKNIQYF. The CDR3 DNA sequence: TGCAGTGCTAGTGGAAGCCTTATAGCCAAAAACATTCAGTACTTC.

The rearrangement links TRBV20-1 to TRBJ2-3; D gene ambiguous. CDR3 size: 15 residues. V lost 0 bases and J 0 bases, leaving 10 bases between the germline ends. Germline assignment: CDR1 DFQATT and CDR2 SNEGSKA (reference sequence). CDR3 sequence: CSARDPASSTDTQYF. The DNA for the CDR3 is TGCAGTGCTAGAGATCCGGCCTCTAGCACAGATACGCAGTATTTT.

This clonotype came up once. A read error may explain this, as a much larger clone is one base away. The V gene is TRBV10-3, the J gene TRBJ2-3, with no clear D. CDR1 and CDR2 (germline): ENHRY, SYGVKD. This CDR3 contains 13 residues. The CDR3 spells CAHRADSTNTQYF. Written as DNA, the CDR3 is TGTGCCCATCGGGCCGATAGCACAAATACGCAGTATTTT.

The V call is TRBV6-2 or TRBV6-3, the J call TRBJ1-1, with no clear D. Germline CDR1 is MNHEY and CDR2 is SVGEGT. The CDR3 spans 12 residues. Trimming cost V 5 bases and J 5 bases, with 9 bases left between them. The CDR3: CASSNGVTEAFF. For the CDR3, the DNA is TGTGCCAGCAGTAATGGGGTTACTGAAGCTTTCTTT.

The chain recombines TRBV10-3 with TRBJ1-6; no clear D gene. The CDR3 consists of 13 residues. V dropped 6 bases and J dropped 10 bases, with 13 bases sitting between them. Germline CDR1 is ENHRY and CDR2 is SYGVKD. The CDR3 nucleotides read TGTGCCATCAGCGTAAACACTCGATCACCCCTCCACTTT. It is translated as CAISVNTRSPLHF.

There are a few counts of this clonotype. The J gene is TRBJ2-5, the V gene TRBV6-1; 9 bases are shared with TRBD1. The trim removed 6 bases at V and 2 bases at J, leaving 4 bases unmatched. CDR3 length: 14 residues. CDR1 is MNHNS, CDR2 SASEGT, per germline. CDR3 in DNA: TGTGCCAGCAGGGGGACAGGGAGTCAAGAGACCCAGTACTTC. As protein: CASRGTGSQETQYF.

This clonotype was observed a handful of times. The CDR3 sequence: CAAPPGQFNSPLHF. CDR3 nucleotides: TGTGCCGCTCCACCGGGACAGTTTAATTCACCCCTCCACTTT. V and J are TRBV6-1 and TRBJ1-6, with 7 bases matching TRBD1. Germline CDR1 and CDR2: MNHNS and SASEGT. Trimming removed 11 bases from V and 6 bases from J; junction bases left unmatched: 10. The CDR3 length is 14 residues.

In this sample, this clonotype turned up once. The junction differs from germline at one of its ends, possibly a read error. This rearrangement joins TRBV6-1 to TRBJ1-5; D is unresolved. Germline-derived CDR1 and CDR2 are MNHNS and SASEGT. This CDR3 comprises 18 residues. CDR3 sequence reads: CASREDRGSKRSNQPQHF. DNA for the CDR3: TGTGCCAGCAGAGAAGACCGGGGATCAAAGCGTAGCAATCAGCCCCAGCATTTT.

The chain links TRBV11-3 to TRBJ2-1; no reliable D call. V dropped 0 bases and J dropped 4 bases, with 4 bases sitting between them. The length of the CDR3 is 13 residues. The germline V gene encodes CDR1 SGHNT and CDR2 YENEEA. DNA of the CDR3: TGTGCCAGCAGCTTAGAGGAATACAATGAGCAGTTCTTC. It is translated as CASSLEEYNEQFF.

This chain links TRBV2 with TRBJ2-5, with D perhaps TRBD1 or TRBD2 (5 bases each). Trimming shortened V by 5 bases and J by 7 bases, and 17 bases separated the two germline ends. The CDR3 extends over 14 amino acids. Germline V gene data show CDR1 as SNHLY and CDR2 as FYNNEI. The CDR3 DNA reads TGTGCCAGCAGTTCAAGTAGAGGGGCGGGGACCCAGTACTTC. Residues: CASSSSRGAGTQYF.

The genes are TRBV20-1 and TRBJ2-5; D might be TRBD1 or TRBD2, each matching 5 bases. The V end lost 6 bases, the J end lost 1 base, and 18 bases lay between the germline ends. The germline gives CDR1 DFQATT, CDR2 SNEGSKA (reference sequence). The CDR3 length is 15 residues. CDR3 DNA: TGCAGTGCCCCAAACGGGGCTACCCTCCAAGAGACCCAGTACTTC. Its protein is CSAPNGATLQETQYF.

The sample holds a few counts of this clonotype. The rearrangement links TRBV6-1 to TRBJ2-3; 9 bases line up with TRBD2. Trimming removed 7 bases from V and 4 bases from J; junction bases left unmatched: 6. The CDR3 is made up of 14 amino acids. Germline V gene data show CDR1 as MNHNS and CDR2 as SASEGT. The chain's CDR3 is CASTQREASDTQYF. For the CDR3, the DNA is TGTGCCAGCACCCAGCGGGAGGCCTCAGATACGCAGTATTTT.

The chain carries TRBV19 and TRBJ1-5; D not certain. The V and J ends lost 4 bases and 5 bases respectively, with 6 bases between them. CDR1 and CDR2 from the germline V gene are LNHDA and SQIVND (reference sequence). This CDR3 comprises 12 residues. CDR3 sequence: CASSTHYQPQHF. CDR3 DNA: TGTGCCAGTAGTACCCACTATCAGCCCCAGCATTTT. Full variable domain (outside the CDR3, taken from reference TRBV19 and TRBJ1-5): DGGITQSPKYLFRKEGQNVTLSCEQNLNHDAMYWYRQDPGQGLRLIYYSQIVNDFQKGDIAEGYSVSREKKESFPLTVTSAQKNPTAFYLCASSTHYQPQHFGDGTRLSIL.

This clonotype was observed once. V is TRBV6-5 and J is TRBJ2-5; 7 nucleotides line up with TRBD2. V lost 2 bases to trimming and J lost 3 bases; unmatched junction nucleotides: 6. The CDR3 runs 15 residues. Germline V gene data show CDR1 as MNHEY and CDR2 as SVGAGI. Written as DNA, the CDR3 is TGTGCCAGCAGTTACCCGGCGGCGGGGGAAGAGACCCAGTACTTC. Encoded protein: CASSYPAAGEETQYF.

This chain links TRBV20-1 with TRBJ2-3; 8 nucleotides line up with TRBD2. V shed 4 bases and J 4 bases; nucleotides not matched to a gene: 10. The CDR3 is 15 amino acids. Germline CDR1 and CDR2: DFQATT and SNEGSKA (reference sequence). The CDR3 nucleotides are TGCAGTGCTACGGGACGGGGGGGTTTGTCAGATACGCAGTATTTT. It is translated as CSATGRGGLSDTQYF.

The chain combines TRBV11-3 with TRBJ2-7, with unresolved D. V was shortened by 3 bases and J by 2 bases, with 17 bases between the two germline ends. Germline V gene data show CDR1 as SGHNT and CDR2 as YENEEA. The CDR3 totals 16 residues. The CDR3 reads CASSFRGHHETYEQYF. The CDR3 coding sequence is TGTGCCAGCAGCTTCCGCGGCCACCATGAAACCTACGAGCAGTACTTC.

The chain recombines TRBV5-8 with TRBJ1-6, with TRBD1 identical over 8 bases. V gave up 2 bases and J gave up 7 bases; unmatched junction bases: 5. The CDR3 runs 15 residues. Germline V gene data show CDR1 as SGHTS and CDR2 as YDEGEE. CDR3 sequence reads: CASSFQGARNSPLHF. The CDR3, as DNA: TGTGCCAGCAGCTTCCAGGGGGCTCGGAATTCACCCCTCCACTTT.

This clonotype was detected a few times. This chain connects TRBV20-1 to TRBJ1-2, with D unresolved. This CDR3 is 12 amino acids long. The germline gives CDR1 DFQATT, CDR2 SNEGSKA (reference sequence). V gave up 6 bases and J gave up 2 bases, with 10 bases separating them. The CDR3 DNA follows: TGCAGTGCCATCACTGCCAACTATGGCTACACCTTC. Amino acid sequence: CSAITANYGYTF.

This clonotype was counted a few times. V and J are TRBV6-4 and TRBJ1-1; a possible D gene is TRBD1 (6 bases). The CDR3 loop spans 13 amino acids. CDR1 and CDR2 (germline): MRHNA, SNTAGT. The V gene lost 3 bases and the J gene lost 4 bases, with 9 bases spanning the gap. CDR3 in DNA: TGTGCCAGCAGTGAGCAGGGGTCCACTGAAGCTTTCTTT. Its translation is CASSEQGSTEAFF.

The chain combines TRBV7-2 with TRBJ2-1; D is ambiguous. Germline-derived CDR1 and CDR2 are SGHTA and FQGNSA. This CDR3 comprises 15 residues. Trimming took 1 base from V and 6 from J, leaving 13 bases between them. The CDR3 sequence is CASSLVLAASNEQFF. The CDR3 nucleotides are TGTGCCAGCAGCTTAGTTCTGGCCGCCTCCAATGAGCAGTTCTTC.

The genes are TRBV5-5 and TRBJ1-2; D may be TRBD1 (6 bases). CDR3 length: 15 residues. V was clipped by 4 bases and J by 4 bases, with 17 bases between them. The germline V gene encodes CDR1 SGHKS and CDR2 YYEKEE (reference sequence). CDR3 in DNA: TGTGCCAGCAGCCCGAATTCGGACAGCTTCTATGGCTACACCTTC. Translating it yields CASSPNSDSFYGYTF.

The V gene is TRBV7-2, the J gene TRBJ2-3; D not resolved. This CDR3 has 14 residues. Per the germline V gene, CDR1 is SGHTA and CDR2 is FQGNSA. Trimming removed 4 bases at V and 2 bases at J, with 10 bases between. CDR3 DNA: TGTGCCAGCAGCTACTACCAGGACACAGATACGCAGTATTTT. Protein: CASSYYQDTDTQYF.

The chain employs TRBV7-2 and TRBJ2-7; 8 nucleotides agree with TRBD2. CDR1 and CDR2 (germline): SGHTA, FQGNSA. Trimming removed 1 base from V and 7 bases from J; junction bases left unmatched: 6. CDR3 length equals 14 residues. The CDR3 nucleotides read TGTGCCAGCAGCTTAGTTAGCGGGAAGGGGGAGCAGTACTTC. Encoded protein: CASSLVSGKGEQYF.

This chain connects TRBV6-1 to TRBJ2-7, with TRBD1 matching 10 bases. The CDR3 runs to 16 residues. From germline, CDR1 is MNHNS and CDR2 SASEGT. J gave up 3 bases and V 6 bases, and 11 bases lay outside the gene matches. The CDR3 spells CASSSIPGQGNYEQYF. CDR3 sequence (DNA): TGTGCCAGCAGCTCCATCCCGGGACAGGGGAACTACGAGCAGTACTTC.

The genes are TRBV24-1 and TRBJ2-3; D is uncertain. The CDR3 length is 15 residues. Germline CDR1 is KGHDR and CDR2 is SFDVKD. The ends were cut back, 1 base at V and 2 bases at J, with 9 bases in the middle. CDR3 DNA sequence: TGTGCCACCAGTGATTTTGACTTCTCCACAGATACGCAGTATTTT. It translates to CATSDFDFSTDTQYF.

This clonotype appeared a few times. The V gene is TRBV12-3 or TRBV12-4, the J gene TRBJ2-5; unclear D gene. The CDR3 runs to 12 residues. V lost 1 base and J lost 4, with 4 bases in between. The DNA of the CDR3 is TGTGCCAGCAGTTTAGTTCTAGAGACCCAGTACTTC. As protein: CASSLVLETQYF.